This T cell receptor beta chain emerged from a study of vaccination effects on CD4 cells after COVID-19. Study-wide results and caveats: Marked clonal contraction was seen late after vaccination (in both infection- and vaccine-induced clones).

Clones were read by immunoSEQ multiplex PCR, and TCRdb kept only the in-frame ones, dropping some. The top ten clones hold 11% of a sample with 8,000 to 10,000 clones, about 76% of them seen once. Cells that had been cultured for about 10 days were the source of isolated CD4+ T cells. The participants, recipients of two vaccine doses, got either BNT162b2 or mRNA-1273. Nucleocapsid antibodies stayed negative before and after vaccination, showing no earlier SARS-CoV-2 infection. Cells had half their medium changed to IL-2 medium on days 3 and 7. V lost 3 bases to trimming and J lost 3 bases, with 11 bases between them. Germline CDR1 is MGHRA and CDR2 is YSYEKL. The CDR3 totals 14 residues. Notes on this clone: Its antigen is unidentified.

The V gene is TRBV4-1, the J gene TRBJ1-1; D gene unclear. The source was CD4+ T cells from PBMCs cultured without peptide, collected after COVID-19 vaccination. This TCR derives from a human donor who received a COVID-19 vaccine. The CDR3 coding sequence is TGCGCCAGCAGCCATAGAGGAGAGGACACTGAAGCTTTCTTT. Amino acids: CASSHRGEDTEAFF.